One T cell receptor beta chain is described in this entry. This sample was included in a study of blood T cell repertoires in COVID-19. Study summary: Sources were T cells, B-cell-depleted T cells, or PBMCs; the material itself was cDNA or gDNA.

The length of the CDR3 is 16 residues. CDR1 is MRHNA and CDR2 is SNTAGT in the germline V gene. Trimming at V came to 1 base and at J to 5 bases, leaving 6 bases not matched to a gene. In Cohort 3, a recovered donor had either two negative PCRs, clearance, or symptom resolution. In the authors' methods: Amplification of reference gene primers provided the estimated nucleated cell counts. Method: immunoSEQ multiplex PCR; TCRdb's copy keeps in-frame clones and lacks some. V, J and clone size reflect that table, while D and trimming were determined from the DNA. The profile covers some 300,000 clones, with roughly 88% appearing a single time and around 0.92% taken by the ten largest.

Sequenced sample: PBMCs or T cells enriched from blood (not recorded which). The rearrangement uses TRBV6-4 and TRBJ2-1; 9 bases fit TRBD2. The sequence derives from a woman between 25 and 40 years old who had recovered from COVID-19. This CDR3 reads CASSDWASGVNNEQFF. In DNA, the CDR3 is TGTGCCAGCAGTGACTGGGCTAGCGGGGTGAACAATGAGCAGTTCTTC.